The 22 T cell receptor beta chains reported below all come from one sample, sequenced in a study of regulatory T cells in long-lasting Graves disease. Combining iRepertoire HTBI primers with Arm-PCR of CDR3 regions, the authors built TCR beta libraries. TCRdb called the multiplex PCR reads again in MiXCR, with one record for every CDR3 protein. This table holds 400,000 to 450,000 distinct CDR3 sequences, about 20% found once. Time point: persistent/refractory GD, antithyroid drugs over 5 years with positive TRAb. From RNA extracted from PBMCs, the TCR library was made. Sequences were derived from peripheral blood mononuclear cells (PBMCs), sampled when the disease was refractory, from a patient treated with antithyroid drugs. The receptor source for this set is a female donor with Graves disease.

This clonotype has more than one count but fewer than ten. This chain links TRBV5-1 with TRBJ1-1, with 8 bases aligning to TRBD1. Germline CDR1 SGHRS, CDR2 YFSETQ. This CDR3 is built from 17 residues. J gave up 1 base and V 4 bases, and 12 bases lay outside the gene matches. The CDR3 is CASSPSPGTGPNTEAFF. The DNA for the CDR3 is TGCGCCAGCAGCCCGAGTCCCGGGACAGGACCGAACACTGAAGCTTTCTTT.

CDR3 nucleotide sequence: TGCAGTGCAAGGGGGCAGATCCGAGCAGATACGCAGTATTTT. It yields the protein CSARGQIRADTQYF. The V gene is TRBV20-1, the J gene TRBJ2-3; 7 nucleotides line up with TRBD1. The CDR3 has 14 amino acids. The germline V gene encodes CDR1 DFQATT and CDR2 SNEGSKA (reference sequence). The V segment lost 6 bases and the J segment 4 bases; nucleotides outside the gene matches: 10.

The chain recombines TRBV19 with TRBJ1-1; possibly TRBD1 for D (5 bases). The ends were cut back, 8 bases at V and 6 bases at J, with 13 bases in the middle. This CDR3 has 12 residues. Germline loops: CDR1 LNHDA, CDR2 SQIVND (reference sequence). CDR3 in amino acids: CASDSLGAEAFF. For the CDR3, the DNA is TGTGCCAGTGACAGCTTAGGGGCTGAAGCTTTCTTT. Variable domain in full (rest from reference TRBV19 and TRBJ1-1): DGGITQSPKYLFRKEGQNVTLSCEQNLNHDAMYWYRQDPGQGLRLIYYSQIVNDFQKGDIAEGYSVSREKKESFPLTVTSAQKNPTAFYLCASDSLGAEAFFGQGTRLTVV.

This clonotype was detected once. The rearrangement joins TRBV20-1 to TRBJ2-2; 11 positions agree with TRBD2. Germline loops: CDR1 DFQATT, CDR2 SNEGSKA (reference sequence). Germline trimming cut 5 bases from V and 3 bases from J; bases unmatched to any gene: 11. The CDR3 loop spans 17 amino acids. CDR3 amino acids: CSARYIQGLADTGELFF. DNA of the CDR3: TGCAGTGCTCGATACATACAGGGACTAGCGGACACCGGGGAGCTGTTTTTT.

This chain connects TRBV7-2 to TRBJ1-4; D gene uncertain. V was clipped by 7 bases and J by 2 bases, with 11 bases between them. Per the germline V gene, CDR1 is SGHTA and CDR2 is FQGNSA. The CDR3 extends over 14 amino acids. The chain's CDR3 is CASNPRVTNEKLFF. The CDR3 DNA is TGTGCCAGCAACCCCCGGGTGACTAATGAAAAACTGTTTTTT.

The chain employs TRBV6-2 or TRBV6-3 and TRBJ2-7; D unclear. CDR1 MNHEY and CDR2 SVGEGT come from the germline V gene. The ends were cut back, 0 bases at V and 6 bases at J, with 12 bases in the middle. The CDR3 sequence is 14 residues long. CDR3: CASSYSRLSLEQYF. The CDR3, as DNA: TGTGCCAGCAGTTACTCTAGGTTAAGTCTCGAGCAGTACTTC.

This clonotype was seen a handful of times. CDR3 loop: CATSERDQPQHF. In nucleotides, the CDR3 is TGTGCCACCAGTGAACGGGATCAGCCCCAGCATTTT. The chain couples TRBV24-1 to TRBJ1-5; D call uncertain. In germline, CDR1 is KGHDR, CDR2 SFDVKD. CDR3 size: 12 residues. Trimming pared 4 bases from V and 5 bases from J, leaving 5 bases between.

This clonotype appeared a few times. CDR3 bases: TGTGCCTGGACCGGGGGAAGCGGGACGGCCCAAGAGACCCAGTACTTC. This gives the protein CAWTGGSGTAQETQYF. The chain employs TRBV30 and TRBJ2-5; TRBD2 matches at 7 bases. Germline lookup yields CDR1 GTSNPN and CDR2 SVGIG (reference sequence). The V gene end was trimmed by 4 bases and the J gene end by 1 base; junction bases not matched to a gene: 12. The CDR3 sequence is 16 residues long.

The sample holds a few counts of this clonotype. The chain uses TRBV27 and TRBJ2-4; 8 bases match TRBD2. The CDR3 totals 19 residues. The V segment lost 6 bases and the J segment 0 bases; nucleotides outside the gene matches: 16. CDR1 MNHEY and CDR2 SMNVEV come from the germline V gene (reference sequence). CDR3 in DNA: TGTGCCAGCAGCGGGGGGGGGGCGTGGGGCTTAGGAGCCAAAAACATTCAGTACTTC. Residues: CASSGGGAWGLGAKNIQYF.

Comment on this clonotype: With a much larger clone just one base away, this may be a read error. CDR3: CASSYSSGGAEAFF. DNA for the CDR3: TGTGCCAGCAGTTACTCGTCAGGGGGAGCTGAAGCTTTCTTT. V is TRBV6-5 and J is TRBJ1-1, with TRBD1 matching over 7 bases. This CDR3 spans 14 amino acids. The trim removed 0 bases at V and 6 bases at J, leaving 4 bases unmatched. CDR1 and CDR2 from the germline V gene are MNHEY and SVGAGI.

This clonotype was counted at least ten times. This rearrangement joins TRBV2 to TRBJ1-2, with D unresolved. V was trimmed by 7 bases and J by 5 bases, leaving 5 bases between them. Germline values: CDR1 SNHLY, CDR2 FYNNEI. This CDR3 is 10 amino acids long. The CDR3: CASTDYGYTF. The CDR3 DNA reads TGTGCCAGCACAGATTATGGCTACACCTTC.

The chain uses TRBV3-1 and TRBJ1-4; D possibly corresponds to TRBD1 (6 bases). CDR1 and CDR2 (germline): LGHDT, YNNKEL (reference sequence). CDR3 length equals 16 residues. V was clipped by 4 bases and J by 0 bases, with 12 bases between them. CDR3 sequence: CASSLLGAPTNEKLFF. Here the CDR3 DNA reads TGTGCCAGCAGCCTCCTGGGGGCCCCAACTAATGAAAAACTGTTTTTT.

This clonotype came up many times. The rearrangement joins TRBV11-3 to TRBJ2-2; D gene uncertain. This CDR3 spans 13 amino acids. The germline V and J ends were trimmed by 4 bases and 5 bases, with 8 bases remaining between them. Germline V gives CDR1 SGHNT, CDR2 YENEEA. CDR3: CASSSSRTGELFF. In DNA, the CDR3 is TGTGCCAGCAGCTCCAGTAGAACCGGGGAGCTGTTTTTT.

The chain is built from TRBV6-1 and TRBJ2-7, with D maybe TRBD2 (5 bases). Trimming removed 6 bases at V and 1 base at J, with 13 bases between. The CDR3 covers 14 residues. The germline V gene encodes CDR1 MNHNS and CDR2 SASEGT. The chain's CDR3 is CASSVGLESYEQYF. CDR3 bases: TGTGCCAGCAGCGTAGGACTTGAATCCTACGAGCAGTACTTC.

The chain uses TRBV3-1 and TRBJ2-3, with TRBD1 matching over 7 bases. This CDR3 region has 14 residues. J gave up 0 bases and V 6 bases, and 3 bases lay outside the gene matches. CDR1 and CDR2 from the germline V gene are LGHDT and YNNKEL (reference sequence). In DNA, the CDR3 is TGTGCCAGCAGACAGGGGCTAAGCACAGATACGCAGTATTTT. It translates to CASRQGLSTDTQYF.

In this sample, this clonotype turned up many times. The CDR3 is CASSFTSGSEYEQYF. The DNA of the CDR3 is TGTGCCAGCAGCTTTACTAGCGGGAGTGAGTACGAGCAGTACTTC. The rearrangement uses TRBV11-2 and TRBJ2-7; 11 positions agree with TRBD2. V dropped 3 bases and J dropped 4; count of bases not matched to a gene: 5. Per germline, CDR1 SGHAT and CDR2 FQNNGV. The CDR3 is made up of 15 amino acids.

CDR3 sequence (DNA): TGTGCCAGCGCCGGGGGTCTGGGGGCCCAGTACTTC. Its protein product is CASAGGLGAQYF. This chain joins TRBV2 and TRBJ2-5, with D possibly matching TRBD2 (6 bases). The CDR3 is 12 amino acids. CDR1 is SNHLY, CDR2 FYNNEI, per germline. The V gene lost 8 bases and the J gene lost 9 bases, with 16 bases spanning the gap.

The chain's CDR3 is CASSPGTFNQPQHF. For the CDR3, the DNA is TGTGCCAGCAGTCCCGGGACTTTTAATCAGCCCCAGCATTTT. J is TRBJ1-5 and V is TRBV6-1; D is perhaps TRBD1 (5 bases). Per the germline V gene, CDR1 is MNHNS and CDR2 is SASEGT. This CDR3 region has 14 residues. The V end was cut by 5 bases, the J end by 4 bases, with 12 bases between.

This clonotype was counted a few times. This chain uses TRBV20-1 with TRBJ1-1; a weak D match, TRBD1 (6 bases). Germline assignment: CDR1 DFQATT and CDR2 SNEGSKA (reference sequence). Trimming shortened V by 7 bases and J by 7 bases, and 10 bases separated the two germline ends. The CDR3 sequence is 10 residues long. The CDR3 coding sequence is TGCAGTGTCAAACAGGGTGAAGCTTTCTTT. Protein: CSVKQGEAFF.

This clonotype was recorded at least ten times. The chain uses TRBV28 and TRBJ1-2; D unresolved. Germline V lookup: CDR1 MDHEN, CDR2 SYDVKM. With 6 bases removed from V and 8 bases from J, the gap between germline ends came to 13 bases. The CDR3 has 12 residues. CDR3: CASSTDLFGYTF. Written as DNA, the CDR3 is TGTGCCAGCAGCACAGATCTCTTCGGCTACACCTTC.

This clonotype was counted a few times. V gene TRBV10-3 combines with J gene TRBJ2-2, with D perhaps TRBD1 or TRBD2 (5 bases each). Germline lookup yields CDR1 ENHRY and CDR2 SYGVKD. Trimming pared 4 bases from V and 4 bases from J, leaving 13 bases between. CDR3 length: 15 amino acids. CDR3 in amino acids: CAISGGQGGTGELFF. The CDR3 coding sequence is TGTGCCATCAGTGGAGGGCAGGGCGGCACCGGGGAGCTGTTTTTT.

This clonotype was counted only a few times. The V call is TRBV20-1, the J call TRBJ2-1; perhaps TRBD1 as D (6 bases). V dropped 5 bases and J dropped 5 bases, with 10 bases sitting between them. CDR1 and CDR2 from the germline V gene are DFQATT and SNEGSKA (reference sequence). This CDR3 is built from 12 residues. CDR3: CSAATGHNEQFF. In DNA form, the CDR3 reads TGCAGTGCTGCCACAGGGCACAATGAGCAGTTCTTC.